This TCR beta chain originates from a study of human T cells and chemical hapten exposure. TCRdb re-derived calls from the RACE reads in MiXCR, one entry per CDR3 protein. The sample records roughly 90,000 distinct CDR3 sequences, approximately 11% being singletons. This clonotype was seen many times. The time point here: patch test 3, about 24 weeks after DPC sensitization. Treatment noted: therapeutic diphenylcyclopropenone sensitization with weekly scalp DPC. V lost 0 bases to trimming and J lost 4 bases, with 6 bases between them. Germline assignment: CDR1 SGHDN and CDR2 FVKESK. CDR3 size: 13 residues.

The rearrangement joins TRBV14 to TRBJ1-2; D is undetermined. The sequence came from a woman between 25 and 40 years old with alopecia areata. Some clones in this sample may be carry-over from other donors' samples. The sample here was whole blood, taken in connection with sensitization to the hapten diphenylcyclopropenone (DPC). The CDR3 sequence: CASSQDLSYGYTF. In nucleotides, the CDR3 is TGTGCCAGCAGCCAAGACCTCAGCTATGGCTACACCTTC.